This T cell receptor beta chain was recovered during a study of T cell repertoires in cytomegalovirus infection. Study overall: The public TCR beta signatures pointed to both CMV infection and matching HLA type.

TCRdb called the reads again in MiXCR, with one record for every CDR3 protein. The sample holds roughly 600,000 distinct CDR3 sequences, 24% seen once. V was clipped by 2 bases and J by 0 bases, with 5 bases between them. The CDR3 loop spans 13 amino acids. CDR1 is MNHGY and CDR2 is SAAAGT in the germline V gene. The source of this sequence is a human donor in good health (CMV status not recorded). Some clones in this sample may be carry-over from other donors' samples. Sample: CD8+ T cells from PBMCs. The chain is built from TRBV6-8 and TRBJ2-7; unclear D gene. In DNA form, the CDR3 reads TGTGCCAGCAGTTACCAGAGCTCCTACGAGCAGTACGTC. Its protein is CASSYQSSYEQYV.